This TCR beta chain came from a study of technical replicates of blood from several donors. There are 14 residues in the CDR3. Germline CDR1 reads SGHRS; CDR2 reads YFSETQ. The junction had 3 bases not matched to a gene; V was cut back by 4 bases and J by 4 bases. Assay: immunoSEQ multiplex PCR; the TCRdb copy retains only in-frame clones and omits some. The data show roughly 45,000 clones, roughly nine tenths seen once. The receptor was isolated from a human donor in good health. Some clones in this sample may be carry-over from other donors' samples. The rearrangement uses TRBV5-1 and TRBJ1-3; 9 nucleotides agree with TRBD1. Input material: PBMCs. In nucleotides, the CDR3 is TGCGCCAGCAGCCTAGGGACAGGGGGAAACACCATATATTTT. Protein: CASSLGTGGNTIYF.